Sequencing of this T cell receptor (beta chain) was carried out in a study of cytomegalovirus exposure and HLA in healthy donors. Study-level information: The approximately 690 first-cohort repertoires and the approximately 110 validation repertoires shared the same platform, a later analysis reported.

Findings and caveats of the study: Many donors shared some public TCRs, even though most TCR sequences were rare.

The study drew the donors from its approximately 110-subject validation cohort, separate from the approximately 700-subject first cohort. This table comes from immunoSEQ multiplex PCR, and its TCRdb copy is limited to in-frame clones, with some not included. The sample carries about 310,000 clones, nearly 90% recorded once. Note on this clone: The target antigen is unknown.

The sequence came from a man aged 30-40 years in good health and CMV-seronegative. What was sequenced was PBMCs.

DNA of the CDR3: TGTGCCAGCAGCCTGGCAGGGGTAGCCAAAAACATTCAGTACTTC. Protein sequence: CASSLAGVAKNIQYF. The chain is built from TRBV6-5 and TRBJ2-4; weak D call: TRBD1 (6 bases). CDR1 is MNHEY and CDR2 is SVGAGI in the germline V gene. V lost 6 bases to trimming and J lost 0 bases, with 12 bases between them. This CDR3 contains 15 residues.